This T cell receptor beta chain comes out of a study of blood T cells in healthy people across ages. Across the study: About one barcoded beta molecule was captured per two T cells (by template switching).

V was cut by 0 bases and J by 0 bases, with 15 bases left in between. CDR3 length: 17 amino acids. Germline loops: CDR1 SGHRS, CDR2 YFSETQ. Collection of roughly 9.8 milliliters of peripheral blood was performed for each donor. Then a second PCR, running about 6 to 12 cycles, was carried out with a sample-barcoded 5' primer and a J-beta primer mix. TCRdb passed the 5' RACE reads through MiXCR, listing each CDR3 protein once. In the table there are 1.8 million or so distinct CDR3 sequences, about two fifths of which are singletons. Notes on the study in general: Since the PBMCs were unsorted, naive and antigen-experienced cells could not be conclusively compared. Fewer expanded clones and more diversity marked long-lived versus aged donors.

With regard to this clonotype: The target antigen is unknown.

Sequencing input: blood. This chain connects TRBV5-1 to TRBJ1-1, with D tentatively TRBD1 (6 bases). The source is a human donor in good health. The CDR3 region is CASSLVGGWGLNTEAFF. The CDR3 DNA reads TGCGCCAGCAGCTTGGTAGGGGGATGGGGTCTGAACACTGAAGCTTTCTTT.